This TCR beta chain was documented in a study of shared T cell receptors in the human thymus. TCRdb keeps only in-frame clones here, not all; method: immunoSEQ multiplex PCR. The data show approximately 580,000 clones, approximately 78% seen once. The CDR3 loop spans 14 amino acids. CDR1 SNHLY and CDR2 FYNNEI come from the germline V gene. The V gene lost 7 bases and the J gene lost 5 bases, with 17 bases spanning the gap. The same specimen was also included in a second study, on human thymus T cells.

The chain joins TRBV2 to TRBJ1-2; a weak D match, TRBD1 (6 bases). The specimen was thymocytes. The receptor comes from a boy in the first two years of life with a congenital heart defect. The CDR3 sequence is CASNPGQRTYGYTF. The CDR3 region has the DNA TGTGCCAGCAACCCAGGACAGAGAACGTATGGCTACACCTTC.